This TCR beta chain was identified during a study of blood T cell repertoires in COVID-19. Study context: Sites across the United States, Italy and Spain contributed samples from acute and convalescent COVID-19. From T cells, B-cell-depleted T cells, or PBMCs came the material, which was cDNA or gDNA.

From germline, CDR1 is GTSNPN and CDR2 SVGIG (reference sequence). The CDR3 runs to 14 residues. V was clipped by 0 bases and J by 4 bases, with 12 bases between them. Sequenced by immunoSEQ multiplex PCR; TCRdb stores in-frame clones only, minus some. The sample includes tens of thousands of clones, roughly 79% of them seen just once. This receptor was identified in a human donor with active or convalescent COVID-19. The donor label of this sample is uncertain. The specimen was peripheral blood. The V and J genes are TRBV30 and TRBJ1-1; D call uncertain. CDR3 sequence: CAWSVVAGFTEAFF. In DNA form, the CDR3 reads TGTGCCTGGAGTGTAGTGGCCGGGTTCACTGAAGCTTTCTTT. Combining the CDR3 with reference TRBV30 and TRBJ1-1 gives the whole variable domain SQTIHQWPATLVQPVGSPLSLECTVEGTSNPNLYWYRQAAGRGLQLLFYSVGIGQISSEVPQNLSASRPQDRQFILSSKKLLLSDSGFYLCAWSVVAGFTEAFFGQGTRLTVV.